This TCR beta chain was found in a study of CD8 T cells in Susac syndrome. After extraction with the RNeasy kit, about 0.5 to 1 ug of the RNA was reverse transcribed using random hexamers. MiXCR, run by TCRdb on the immunoSEQ multiplex PCR reads, gives a single entry per CDR3 protein. The sample lists about 400,000 distinct CDR3 sequences, roughly 85% seen once, with roughly 0.11% in the top ten. This clonotype is a singleton in its sample. V was cut by 2 bases and J by 2 bases, with 12 bases left in between. Germline CDR1 is SGHTS and CDR2 is YDEGEE. The length of the CDR3 is 15 residues. This chain joins TRBV5-8 and TRBJ2-3, with D perhaps TRBD1 (6 bases). The TCR was taken from a human donor with multiple sclerosis. The sample consisted of CD8+ T cells from PBMCs. The CDR3 region is CASSFGTQNTDTQYF. The DNA for the CDR3 is TGTGCCAGCAGCTTCGGGACACAGAACACAGATACGCAGTATTTT.